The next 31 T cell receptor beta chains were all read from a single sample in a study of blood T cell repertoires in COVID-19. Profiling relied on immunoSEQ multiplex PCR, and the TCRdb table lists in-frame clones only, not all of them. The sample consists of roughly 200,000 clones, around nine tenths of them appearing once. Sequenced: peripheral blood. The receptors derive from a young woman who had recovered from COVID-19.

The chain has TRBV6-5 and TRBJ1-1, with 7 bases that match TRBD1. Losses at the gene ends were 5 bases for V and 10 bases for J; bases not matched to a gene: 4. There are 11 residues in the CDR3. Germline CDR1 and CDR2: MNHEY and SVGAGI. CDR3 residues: CASSRGLSAFF. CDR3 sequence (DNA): TGTGCCAGCAGTAGGGGGCTCTCAGCTTTCTTT.

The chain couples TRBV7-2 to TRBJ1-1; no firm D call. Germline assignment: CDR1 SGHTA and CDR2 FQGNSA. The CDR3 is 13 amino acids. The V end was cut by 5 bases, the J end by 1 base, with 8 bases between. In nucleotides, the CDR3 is TGTGCCAGCAGCATACAGACGAACACTGAAGCTTTCTTT. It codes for CASSIQTNTEAFF.

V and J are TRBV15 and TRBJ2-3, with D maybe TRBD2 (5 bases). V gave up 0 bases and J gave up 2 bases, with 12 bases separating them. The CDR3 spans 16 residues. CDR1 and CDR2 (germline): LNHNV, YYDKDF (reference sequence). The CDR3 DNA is TGTGCCACCAGCAGAGATTTTGGACTTCACACAGATACGCAGTATTTT. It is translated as CATSRDFGLHTDTQYF.

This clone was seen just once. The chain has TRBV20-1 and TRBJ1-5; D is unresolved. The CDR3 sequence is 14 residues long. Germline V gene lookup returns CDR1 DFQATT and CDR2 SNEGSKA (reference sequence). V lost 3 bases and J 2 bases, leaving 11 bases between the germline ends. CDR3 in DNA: TGCAGTGCTAGTTCCGGTGCGGGCAATCAGCCCCAGCATTTT. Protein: CSASSGAGNQPQHF.

The DNA for the CDR3 is TGTGCCAGCAGTCCTAGAAGGACAGGAGTTACCCTTAGCAATCAGCCCCAGCATTTT. It translates to CASSPRRTGVTLSNQPQHF. J is TRBJ1-5 and V is TRBV27, with 7 bases aligning to TRBD1. V shed 5 bases, J shed 0 bases, and the junction held 16 bases outside the gene matches. Germline lookup yields CDR1 MNHEY and CDR2 SMNVEV (reference sequence). The CDR3 is 19 amino acids.

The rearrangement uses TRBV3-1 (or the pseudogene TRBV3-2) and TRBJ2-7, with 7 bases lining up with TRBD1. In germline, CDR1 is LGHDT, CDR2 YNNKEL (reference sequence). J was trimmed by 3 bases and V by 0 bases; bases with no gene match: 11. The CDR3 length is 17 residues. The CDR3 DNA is TGTGCCAGCAGCCAAGATCGGTTCCCGGGACAGAACTACGAGCAGTACTTC. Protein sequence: CASSQDRFPGQNYEQYF.

CDR3 in DNA: TGTGCCACCAGCAGAGGTACCGGACAGGGCCGCGCTGGGGCCAACGTCCTGACTTTC. Residues: CATSRGTGQGRAGANVLTF. This chain joins TRBV15 and TRBJ2-6; 8 nucleotides line up with TRBD1. Unmatched junction bases numbered 10, after V lost 1 base and J lost 2 bases. Germline-derived CDR1 and CDR2 are LNHNV and YYDKDF (reference sequence). The CDR3 extends over 19 amino acids.

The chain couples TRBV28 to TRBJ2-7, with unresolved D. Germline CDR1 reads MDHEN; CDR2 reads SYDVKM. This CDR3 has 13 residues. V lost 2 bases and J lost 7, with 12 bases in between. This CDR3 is CASSLSQVEEQYF. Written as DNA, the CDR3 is TGTGCCAGCAGTTTAAGCCAAGTCGAGGAGCAGTACTTC. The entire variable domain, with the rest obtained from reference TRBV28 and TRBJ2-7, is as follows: DVKVTQSSRYLVKRTGEKVFLECVQDMDHENMFWYRQDPGLGLRLIYFSYDVKMKEKGDIPEGYSVSREKKERFSLILESASTNQTSMYLCASSLSQVEEQYFGPGTRLTVT.

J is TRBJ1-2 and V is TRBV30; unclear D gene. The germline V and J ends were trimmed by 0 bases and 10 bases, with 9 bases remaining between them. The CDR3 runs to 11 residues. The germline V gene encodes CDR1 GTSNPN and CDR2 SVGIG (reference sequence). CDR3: CAWSVARYYTF. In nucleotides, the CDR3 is TGTGCCTGGAGTGTAGCGCGATACTACACCTTC.

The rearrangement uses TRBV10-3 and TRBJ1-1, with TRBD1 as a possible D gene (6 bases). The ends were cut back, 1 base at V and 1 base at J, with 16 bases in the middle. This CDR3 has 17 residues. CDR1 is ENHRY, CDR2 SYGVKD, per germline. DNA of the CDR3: TGTGCCATCAGTGAGTTTAGACAGGCTGACTCGAACACTGAAGCTTTCTTT. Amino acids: CAISEFRQADSNTEAFF.

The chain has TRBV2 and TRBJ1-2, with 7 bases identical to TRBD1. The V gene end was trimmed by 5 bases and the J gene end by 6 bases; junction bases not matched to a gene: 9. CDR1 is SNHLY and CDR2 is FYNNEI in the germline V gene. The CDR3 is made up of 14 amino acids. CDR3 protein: CASSLYRGDDGYTF. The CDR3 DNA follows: TGTGCCAGCAGTTTGTACAGGGGAGATGATGGCTACACCTTC.

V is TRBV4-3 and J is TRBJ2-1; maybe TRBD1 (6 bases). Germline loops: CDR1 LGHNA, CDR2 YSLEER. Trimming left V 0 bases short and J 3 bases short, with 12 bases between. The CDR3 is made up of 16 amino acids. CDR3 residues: CASSQDQGRIYNEQFF. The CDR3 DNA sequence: TGCGCCAGCAGCCAAGATCAGGGGCGCATCTACAATGAGCAGTTCTTC.

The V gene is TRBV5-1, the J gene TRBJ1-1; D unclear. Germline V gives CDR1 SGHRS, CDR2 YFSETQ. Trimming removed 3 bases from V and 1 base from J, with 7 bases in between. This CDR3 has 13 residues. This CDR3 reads CASSSLSNTEAFF. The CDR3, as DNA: TGCGCCAGCAGCTCTTTGTCGAACACTGAAGCTTTCTTT.

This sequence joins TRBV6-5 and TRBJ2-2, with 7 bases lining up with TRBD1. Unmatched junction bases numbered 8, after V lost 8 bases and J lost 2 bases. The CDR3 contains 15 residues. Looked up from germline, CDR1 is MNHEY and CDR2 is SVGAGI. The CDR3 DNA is TGTGCCAGCGAGGGACAGACCCTTAACACCGGGGAGCTGTTTTTT. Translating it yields CASEGQTLNTGELFF.

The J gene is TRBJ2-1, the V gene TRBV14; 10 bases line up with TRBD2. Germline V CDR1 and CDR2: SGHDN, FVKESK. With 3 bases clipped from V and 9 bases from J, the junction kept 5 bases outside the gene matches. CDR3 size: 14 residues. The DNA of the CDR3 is TGTGCCAGCAGCCATTCTAGCGGGAGAGGTGAGCAGTTCTTC. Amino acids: CASSHSSGRGEQFF.

The CDR3 DNA reads as TGTGCCAGCAGCTTGAGTAGTCTATTCTATGGCTACACCTTC. This encodes CASSLSSLFYGYTF. V is TRBV5-6 and J is TRBJ1-2; D remains ambiguous. CDR3 length equals 14 residues. V shed 1 base and J shed 4 bases, with 11 bases lying between them. In germline, CDR1 is SGHDT, CDR2 YYEEEE.

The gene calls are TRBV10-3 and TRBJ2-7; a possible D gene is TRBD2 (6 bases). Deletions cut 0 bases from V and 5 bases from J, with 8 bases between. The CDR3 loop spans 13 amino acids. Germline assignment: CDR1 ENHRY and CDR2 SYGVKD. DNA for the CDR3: TGTGCCATCAGTGAGTCGGGAGGAGACGAGCAGTACTTC. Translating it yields CAISESGGDEQYF.

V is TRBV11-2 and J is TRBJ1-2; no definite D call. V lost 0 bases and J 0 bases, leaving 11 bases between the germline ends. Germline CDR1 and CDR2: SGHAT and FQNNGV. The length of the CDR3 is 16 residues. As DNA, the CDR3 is TGTGCCAGCAGCTTAGATACCGGGGTAGCTAACTATGGCTACACCTTC. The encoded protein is CASSLDTGVANYGYTF. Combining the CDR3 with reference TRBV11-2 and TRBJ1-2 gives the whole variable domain EAGVAQSPRYKIIEKRQSVAFWCNPISGHATLYWYQQILGQGPKLLIQFQNNGVVDDSQLPKDRFSAERLKGVDSTLKIQPAKLEDSAVYLCASSLDTGVANYGYTFGSGTRLTVV.

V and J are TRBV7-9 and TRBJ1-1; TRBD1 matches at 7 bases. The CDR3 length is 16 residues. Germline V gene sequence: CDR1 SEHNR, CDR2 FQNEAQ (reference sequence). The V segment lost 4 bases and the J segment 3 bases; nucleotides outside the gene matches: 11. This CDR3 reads CASSSNNRGLDTEAFF. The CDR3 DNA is TGTGCCAGCAGCTCTAATAACAGGGGATTGGACACTGAAGCTTTCTTT.

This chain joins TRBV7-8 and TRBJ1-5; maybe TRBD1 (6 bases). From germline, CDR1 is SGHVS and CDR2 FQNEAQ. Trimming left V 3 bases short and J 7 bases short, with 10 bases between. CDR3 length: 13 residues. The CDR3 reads CASSFQGGQPQHF. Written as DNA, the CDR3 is TGTGCCAGCAGCTTTCAAGGGGGACAGCCCCAGCATTTT.

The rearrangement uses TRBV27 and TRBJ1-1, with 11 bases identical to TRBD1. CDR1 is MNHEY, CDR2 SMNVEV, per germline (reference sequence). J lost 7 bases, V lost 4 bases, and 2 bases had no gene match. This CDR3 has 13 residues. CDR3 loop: CASSWTGGDEAFF. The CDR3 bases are TGTGCCAGCAGTTGGACAGGGGGCGATGAAGCTTTCTTT.

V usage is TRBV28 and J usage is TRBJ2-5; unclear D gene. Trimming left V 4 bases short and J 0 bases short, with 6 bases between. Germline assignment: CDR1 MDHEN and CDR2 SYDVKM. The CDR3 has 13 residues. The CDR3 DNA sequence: TGTGCCAGCAGTTCTACGTACCAAGAGACCCAGTACTTC. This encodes CASSSTYQETQYF.

The CDR3 nucleotides are TGTGCCAGCAGTGAACCCCTGGGACAGGGGGTTATCAGTGAGCAGTTCTTC. Translated: CASSEPLGQGVISEQFF. V and J are TRBV25-1 and TRBJ2-1; 11 nucleotides line up with TRBD1. The CDR3 runs 17 residues. V lost 2 bases, J lost 9 bases, and 12 bases stayed unmatched. CDR1 and CDR2 (germline): MGHDK, SYGVNS. The full variable domain, with the rest looked up from reference TRBV25-1 and TRBJ2-1, is EADIYQTPRYLVIGTGKKITLECSQTMGHDKMYWYQQDPGMELHLIHYSYGVNSTEKGDLSSESTVSRIRTEHFPLTLESARPSHTSQYLCASSEPLGQGVISEQFFGPGTRLTVL.

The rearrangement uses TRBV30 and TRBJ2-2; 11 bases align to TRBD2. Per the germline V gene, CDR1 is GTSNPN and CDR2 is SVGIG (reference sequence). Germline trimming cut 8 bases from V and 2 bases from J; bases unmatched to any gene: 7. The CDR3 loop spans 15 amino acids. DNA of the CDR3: TGTGCCAGCCCGACTAGCGGGATTAACACCGGGGAGCTGTTTTTT. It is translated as CASPTSGINTGELFF.

CDR3 loop: CAISEELAGGNYEQYF. The CDR3 nucleotides read TGTGCCATCAGTGAGGAATTGGCGGGAGGGAACTACGAGCAGTACTTC. The rearrangement uses TRBV10-3 and TRBJ2-7; 9 bases agree with TRBD2. Looked up from germline, CDR1 is ENHRY and CDR2 is SYGVKD. The V gene end was trimmed by 2 bases and the J gene end by 3 bases; junction bases not matched to a gene: 8. The CDR3 length is 16 residues.

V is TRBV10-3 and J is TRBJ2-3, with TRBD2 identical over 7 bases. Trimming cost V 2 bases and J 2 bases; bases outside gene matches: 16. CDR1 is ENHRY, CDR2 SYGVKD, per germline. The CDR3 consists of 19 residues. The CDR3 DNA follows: TGTGCCATCAGTGAGCCGCGTCTGGTGGCTAGCGGAAACACAGATACGCAGTATTTT. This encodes CAISEPRLVASGNTDTQYF.

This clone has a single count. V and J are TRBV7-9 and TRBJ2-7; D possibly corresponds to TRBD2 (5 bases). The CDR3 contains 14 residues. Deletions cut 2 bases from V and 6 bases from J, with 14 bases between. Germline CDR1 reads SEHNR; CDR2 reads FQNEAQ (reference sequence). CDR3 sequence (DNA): TGTGCCAGCAGCTTACATTGTGCTGGACTCGAGCAGTACTTC. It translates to CASSLHCAGLEQYF.

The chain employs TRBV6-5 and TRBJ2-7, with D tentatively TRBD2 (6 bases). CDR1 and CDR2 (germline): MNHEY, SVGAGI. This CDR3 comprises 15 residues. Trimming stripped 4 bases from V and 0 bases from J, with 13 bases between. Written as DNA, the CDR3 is TGTGCCAGCAGTTTTAGCGGATTAAGCTCCTACGAGCAGTACTTC. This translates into CASSFSGLSSYEQYF.

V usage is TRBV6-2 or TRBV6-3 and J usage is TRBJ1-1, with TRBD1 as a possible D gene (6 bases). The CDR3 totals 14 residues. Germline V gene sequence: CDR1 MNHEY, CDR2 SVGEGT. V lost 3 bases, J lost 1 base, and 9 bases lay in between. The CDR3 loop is CASSYKDRNTEAFF. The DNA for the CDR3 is TGTGCCAGCAGTTATAAGGACAGGAACACTGAAGCTTTCTTT.

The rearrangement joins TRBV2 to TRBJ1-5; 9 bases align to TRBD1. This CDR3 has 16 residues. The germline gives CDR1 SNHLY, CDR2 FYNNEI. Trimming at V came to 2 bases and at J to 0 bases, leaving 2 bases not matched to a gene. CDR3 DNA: TGTGCCAGCAGTGAACGGGACAGGGCTAGCAATCAGCCCCAGCATTTT. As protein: CASSERDRASNQPQHF.

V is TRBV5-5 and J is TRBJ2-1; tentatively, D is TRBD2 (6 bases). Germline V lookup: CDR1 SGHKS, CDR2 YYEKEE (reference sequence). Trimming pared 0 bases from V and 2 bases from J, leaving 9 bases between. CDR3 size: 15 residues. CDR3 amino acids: CASSLAPSAYNEQFF. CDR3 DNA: TGTGCCAGCAGCTTGGCCCCTAGCGCCTACAATGAGCAGTTCTTC. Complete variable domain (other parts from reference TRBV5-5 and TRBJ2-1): DAGVTQSPTHLIKTRGQQVTLRCSPISGHKSVSWYQQVLGQGPQFIFQYYEKEERGRGNFPDRFSARQFPNYSSELNVNALLLGDSALYLCASSLAPSAYNEQFFGPGTRLTVL.